This record looks at one T cell receptor beta chain sequence and its context. CDR3 length: 13 residues. Trimming shortened V by 5 bases and J by 2 bases, and 11 bases separated the two germline ends. From germline, CDR1 is SGHNT and CDR2 YYREEE (reference sequence). This specimen comes from a study of T cells in localized non-small cell lung cancer. Clones were read by immunoSEQ multiplex PCR, and TCRdb kept only the in-frame ones, dropping some. The sample lists about 55,000 clones; 75% to 90% were seen once. The V call is TRBV5-4, the J call TRBJ2-7; TRBD2 might be the D (5 bases). The sample consisted of peripheral blood mononuclear cells, taken before any cancer treatment. The sequence derives from a man between 40 and 70 years old with stage III lung adenocarcinoma. The CDR3 coding sequence is TGTGCCAGCAGTTCGGACTCTACCTACGAGCAGTACTTC. The encoded protein is CASSSDSTYEQYF.